This record covers a single T cell receptor beta chain. No cognate antigen has been identified for it. Per-base qualities were not stored, and no clone one base away is much larger. This sample was included in a study of shared clonotypes between healthy human individuals (dated by TCRdb to the early 2020s). Turning to the overall study: A few men and a couple of women, aged 18 to 49 years, made up the cohort. For each donor, CD4 naive and CD4 memory were each given three plates, CD8 naive was given two plates, and CD8 memory was given one plate. To estimate repertoire size and how much clonotype sharing occurs between individuals, the study deeply sequenced the blood TCR repertoires of roughly 5 healthy adults. To increase sequencing depth and limit assay-specific biases, TCR repertoire library preparation and sequencing were carried out by different laboratories using diverse techniques. Per donor, leukapheresis produced somewhere between about 0.94 and 9 billion PBMCs.

Broader findings and caveats from the paper: Sampling was restricted to blood, and TCR repertoires in tissue are likely to differ from TCR repertoires in blood. Estimated clonotype richness was generally larger for naive than for memory subsets. Based on pairwise subsampling, the degree of clonotype sharing among donors was expected to be affected by sequencing depth. Rarefaction of sorted-subset datasets indicated incomplete sequencing despite the large sequencing depth. Because the study included only a small number of donors, the genetic and exposure-history diversity represented was limited. Higher generation probabilities were observed for clonotypes shared by all four sorted-subset donors than for non-shared clonotypes. Across four donors, about 5.2% of naive CD4, approximately 3.6% of naive CD8, around 2.1% of memory CD4, and 0.4% of memory CD8 clonotypes were shared.

CD8 naive samples were CD45RO-negative cells positively selected for CCR7, giving a CD45RA+CCR7+ population that excluded TemRA cells. The donors were healthy, HIV-negative adults with no recently reported acute infections or vaccinations. All donors were Caucasian adults living in Nashville, Tennessee, USA. Blood was obtained by leukapheresis, after which PBMCs were separated by Ficoll-Histopaque density gradient centrifugation and cryopreserved in liquid nitrogen vapor phase. Analytical flow cytometry was used to check the purity and quantity of every magnetically sorted T cell population. Genomic DNA was isolated from each sorted fraction and quantified by UV absorbance on a Nanodrop 2000c. The germline V gene encodes CDR1 SGDLS and CDR2 YYNGEE. Its CDR3 holds 13 amino acids, cysteine through phenylalanine. The sequence is cut down to CDR3 DNA, 39 bases in frame from base 1. V loses 3 bases, J loses 4 bases, and the germline ends lie 10 bases apart.

Using the deep immunoSEQ assay, TCR CDR3 regions were amplified from genomic DNA by multiplex PCR. Extracted genomic DNA from each cell subset was distributed evenly across all wells of several immunoSEQ 96-well plates, and each plate was treated as a replicate. For sorted subsets, approximately 190 ng of genomic DNA, equivalent to roughly 30,000 T cell genomes, went into each replicate PCR. Purified libraries were measured with a Qubit 3.0 fluorometer, size-checked on a Bioanalyzer 2100, and measured again with the KAPA Library Quantification kit. Every immunoSEQ 96-well plate was sequenced on a separate single-read 150-cycle Illumina NextSeq 550 flow cell. Concerning the study's data processing: Because only junctional sequences without quality scores were contained in the immunoSEQ output, filtering matching that applied to full-length reads could not be performed. To assign V/J genes and CDR3, sequences were annotated using PyIR, a Python wrapper for IgBLAST v1.9, with IMGT germline references. Reads with weak V/J assignments (E-value above 1e-6), missing CDR3, stop codons, out-of-frame junctions, or ambiguous translated residues were removed. V3J clonotypes were defined by identical inferred V gene, J gene, and CDR3 amino acid sequence. Percentage overlap between repertoires was calculated by dividing the number of shared unique clonotypes by the size of the smaller repertoire. Richness of each repertoire was evaluated using RTK rarefaction, the Chao1 estimator, and Recon v2.1 estimates of unobserved clonotypes. Generation probabilities were computed with OLGA for all TCRbeta clonotypes obtained by the gDNA method from several donors. Held by TCRdb, this immuneACCESS table contains in-frame sequences only and omits some clones. Under half of the omission traces to an unresolved V gene where checked; the cause of the rest is unknown. V, J and clone size derive from that table, while D and trimming were established from the DNA sequence. This sample holds hundreds of thousands of clones; 92% were observed only once. The ten largest clones represent roughly 24% of the sample.

Recombination linked TRBV9 to TRBJ1-2, with the D gene not clear enough to name. Sequencing was performed on naive CD8+ T cells sorted from blood. The cell subset or site label on this specimen signifies: CD45RA+CCR7+. The receptor comes from a man aged 30 to 39 in good health. In nucleotide form, the sequence is TGTGCCAGCAGCGGTATAGGGTCCTATGGCTACACCTTC. Translated, it gives CASSGIGSYGYTF.